Listed below are T cell receptor beta chains from one sample, sequenced in a study of T cell repertoires in cytomegalovirus infection. TCRdb called the reads again in MiXCR, with one record for every CDR3 protein. This table has 290,000 or so distinct CDR3 sequences, roughly a quarter appearing once. Sequenced material: PBMCs. The receptors shown here come from a human donor in good health (CMV status not recorded). Some clones in this sample may be carry-over from other donors' samples. Each CDR3 is given with its conserved first and last residue. A D gene is named only where the DNA matches it firmly. Clone size is given for some rows only: seen once, a few or many times, or a class if the clone is expanded.

v_call: TRBV7-2; d_call: .; j_call: TRBJ1-1; clone_size: .; cdr3_aa: CASSLVSWGTEAFF; cdr3_nt: TGTGCCAGCAGCTTAGTTTCCTGGGGCACTGAAGCTTTCTTT
v_call: TRBV7-2; d_call: .; j_call: TRBJ2-1; clone_size: many; cdr3_aa: CASSLGRASYNEQFF; cdr3_nt: TGTGCCAGCAGCTTAGGACGGGCTTCCTACAATGAGCAGTTCTTC
v_call: TRBV29-1; d_call: .; j_call: TRBJ2-1; clone_size: few; cdr3_aa: CSVAWESSYNEQFF; cdr3_nt: TGCAGCGTTGCCTGGGAAAGCTCCTACAATGAGCAGTTCTTC
v_call: TRBV11-2; d_call: TRBD1; j_call: TRBJ1-2; clone_size: .; cdr3_aa: CASSYIRGTANYGYTF; cdr3_nt: TGTGCCAGCAGTTATATACGCGGGACAGCCAACTATGGCTACACCTTC
v_call: TRBV7-2; d_call: .; j_call: TRBJ1-2; clone_size: few; cdr3_aa: CASSLASAAATEGYTF; cdr3_nt: TGTGCCAGCAGCTTAGCTTCGGCTGCCGCTACGGAAGGCTACACCTTC
v_call: TRBV7-2; d_call: .; j_call: TRBJ2-1; clone_size: many; cdr3_aa: CASSLSRHSSYNEQFF; cdr3_nt: TGTGCCAGCAGCTTATCTAGGCACAGCTCCTACAATGAGCAGTTCTTC
v_call: TRBV11-2; d_call: .; j_call: TRBJ1-6; clone_size: .; cdr3_aa: CASSQDAYNSPLHF; cdr3_nt: TGTGCCAGCAGCCAAGACGCGTATAATTCACCCCTCCACTTT
v_call: TRBV5-5; d_call: .; j_call: TRBJ1-2; clone_size: .; cdr3_aa: CASSPRRDPYGYTF; cdr3_nt: TGTGCCAGCAGCCCGCGAAGGGACCCCTATGGCTACACCTTC
v_call: TRBV6-2/TRBV6-3; d_call: .; j_call: TRBJ1-1; clone_size: .; cdr3_aa: CASSYPGGGNTEAFF; cdr3_nt: TGTGCCAGCAGTTACCCTGGCGGGGGCAACACTGAAGCTTTCTTT
v_call: TRBV6-2/TRBV6-3; d_call: .; j_call: TRBJ1-1; clone_size: many; cdr3_aa: CASSREGIVTEAFF; cdr3_nt: TGTGCCAGCAGTAGGGAAGGGATAGTAACTGAAGCTTTCTTT
v_call: TRBV15; d_call: TRBD1; j_call: TRBJ2-5; clone_size: medium-sized; cdr3_aa: CATSQTGGETQYF; cdr3_nt: TGTGCCACCAGCCAGACAGGGGGAGAGACCCAGTACTTC
v_call: TRBV7-8; d_call: TRBD2; j_call: TRBJ2-4; clone_size: many; cdr3_aa: CASSLAGDVKNIQYF; cdr3_nt: TGTGCCAGCAGCCTAGCGGGAGACGTCAAAAACATTCAGTACTTC
v_call: TRBV5-6; d_call: .; j_call: TRBJ1-6; clone_size: .; cdr3_aa: CASSLAQGLSPLHF; cdr3_nt: TGTGCCAGCAGCTTGGCCCAGGGGTTGTCACCCCTCCACTTT
v_call: TRBV29-1; d_call: .; j_call: TRBJ2-5; clone_size: .; cdr3_aa: CSVDPRGGQETQYF; cdr3_nt: TGCAGCGTTGACCCCAGGGGAGGACAAGAGACCCAGTACTTC
v_call: TRBV28; d_call: .; j_call: TRBJ1-1; clone_size: .; cdr3_aa: CASSLWQGAFF; cdr3_nt: TGTGCCAGCAGTTTGTGGCAGGGGGCTTTCTTT
v_call: TRBV7-6; d_call: TRBD2; j_call: TRBJ2-1; clone_size: .; cdr3_aa: CASSATGTSGKGSYNEQFF; cdr3_nt: TGTGCCAGCAGCGCCACCGGGACTAGCGGGAAGGGCTCCTACAATGAGCAGTTCTTC
v_call: TRBV28; d_call: .; j_call: TRBJ1-5; clone_size: .; cdr3_aa: CASSLQTGTYSNQPQHF; cdr3_nt: TGTGCCAGCAGTTTACAAACCGGGACCTATAGCAATCAGCCCCAGCATTTT
v_call: TRBV19; d_call: TRBD1; j_call: TRBJ1-5; clone_size: many; cdr3_aa: CASSSQDRARPQHF; cdr3_nt: TGTGCCAGTAGTTCCCAGGACAGGGCCAGACCCCAGCATTTT
v_call: TRBV20-1; d_call: .; j_call: TRBJ2-2; clone_size: .; cdr3_aa: CSASFSGITGELFF; cdr3_nt: TGCAGTGCTAGTTTTTCGGGGATCACCGGGGAGCTGTTTTTT
v_call: TRBV7-4; d_call: .; j_call: TRBJ1-2; clone_size: .; cdr3_aa: CASSSAGTQSPNYGYTF; cdr3_nt: TGTGCCAGCAGCTCCGCCGGGACCCAATCCCCCAACTATGGCTACACCTTC
v_call: TRBV12-3/TRBV12-4; d_call: TRBD2; j_call: TRBJ2-1; clone_size: many; cdr3_aa: CASSLAGVRGEQFF; cdr3_nt: TGTGCCAGCAGTCTAGCGGGAGTGAGGGGTGAGCAGTTCTTC
v_call: TRBV29-1; d_call: .; j_call: TRBJ1-3; clone_size: few; cdr3_aa: CSVEGGSGNTIYF; cdr3_nt: TGCAGCGTGGAGGGGGGTTCTGGAAACACCATATATTTT
v_call: TRBV7-2; d_call: TRBD2; j_call: TRBJ2-7; clone_size: many; cdr3_aa: CASSKQAGVSGVSYEQYF; cdr3_nt: TGTGCCAGCAGCAAACAAGCGGGTGTTAGCGGGGTCTCCTACGAGCAGTACTTC
v_call: TRBV27; d_call: .; j_call: TRBJ1-2; clone_size: .; cdr3_aa: CASSPMFRVYGYTF; cdr3_nt: TGTGCCAGCAGTCCTATGTTCAGGGTCTATGGCTACACCTTC
v_call: TRBV7-8; d_call: .; j_call: TRBJ2-5; clone_size: many; cdr3_aa: CASSYIETQYF; cdr3_nt: TGTGCCAGCAGCTACATAGAGACCCAGTACTTC
v_call: TRBV6-1; d_call: .; j_call: TRBJ2-5; clone_size: many; cdr3_aa: CASSESASWETQYF; cdr3_nt: TGTGCCAGCAGTGAATCGGCGTCATGGGAGACCCAGTACTTC
v_call: TRBV7-2; d_call: .; j_call: TRBJ2-6; clone_size: .; cdr3_aa: CASRLANSGANVLTF; cdr3_nt: TGTGCCAGCAGGTTGGCCAACTCTGGGGCCAACGTCCTGACTTTC
v_call: TRBV20-1; d_call: .; j_call: TRBJ2-7; clone_size: .; cdr3_aa: CSASTGEYSYEQYF; cdr3_nt: TGCAGTGCTAGTACAGGAGAATATTCCTACGAGCAGTACTTC
v_call: TRBV7-3; d_call: TRBD2; j_call: TRBJ2-3; clone_size: .; cdr3_aa: CASSFGLATDTQYF; cdr3_nt: TGTGCCAGCAGCTTCGGACTAGCGACAGATACGCAGTATTTT
v_call: TRBV28; d_call: TRBD2; j_call: TRBJ2-2; clone_size: .; cdr3_aa: CASGLTGLAGGYRITGELFF; cdr3_nt: TGTGCCAGCGGCTTGACGGGACTAGCGGGAGGGTATCGGATCACCGGGGAGCTGTTTTTT
v_call: TRBV20-1; d_call: TRBD2; j_call: TRBJ2-5; clone_size: .; cdr3_aa: CSAELAGGGETQYF; cdr3_nt: TGCAGTGCTGAGTTAGCGGGAGGCGGAGAGACCCAGTACTTC
v_call: TRBV18; d_call: .; j_call: TRBJ1-5; clone_size: .; cdr3_aa: CASSPGSNQPQHF; cdr3_nt: TGTGCCAGCAGCCCTGGGAGCAATCAGCCCCAGCATTTT
v_call: TRBV5-1; d_call: .; j_call: TRBJ1-1; clone_size: .; cdr3_aa: CASSLYGRDTEAFF; cdr3_nt: TGCGCCAGCAGCTTATACGGGCGCGACACTGAAGCTTTCTTT
v_call: TRBV7-2; d_call: .; j_call: TRBJ2-7; clone_size: many; cdr3_aa: CASRYSDEQYF; cdr3_nt: TGTGCCAGCAGATACTCGGACGAGCAGTACTTC
v_call: TRBV2; d_call: .; j_call: TRBJ1-5; clone_size: .; cdr3_aa: CASSERALNQPQHF; cdr3_nt: TGTGCCAGCAGTGAACGGGCTCTAAATCAGCCCCAGCATTTT
v_call: TRBV4-2; d_call: TRBD2; j_call: TRBJ2-7; clone_size: .; cdr3_aa: CASSQVGNSREGLEQYF; cdr3_nt: TGTGCCAGCAGCCAAGTCGGTAACTCGCGGGAGGGCCTCGAGCAGTACTTC
v_call: TRBV5-1; d_call: .; j_call: TRBJ2-6; clone_size: few; cdr3_aa: CASSSGNSGANVLTF; cdr3_nt: TGCGCCAGCAGCTCTGGGAACTCTGGGGCCAACGTCCTGACTTTC
v_call: TRBV6-8; d_call: TRBD1; j_call: TRBJ2-5; clone_size: .; cdr3_aa: CASSPQGALVETQYF; cdr3_nt: TGTGCCAGCAGTCCTCAGGGGGCTTTGGTAGAGACCCAGTACTTC
v_call: TRBV20-1; d_call: .; j_call: TRBJ2-5; clone_size: .; cdr3_aa: CSARGSALETQYF; cdr3_nt: TGCAGTGCCCGGGGTTCAGCGCTCGAGACCCAGTACTTC
v_call: TRBV25-1; d_call: .; j_call: TRBJ1-1; clone_size: .; cdr3_aa: CASSESRVAFTEAFF; cdr3_nt: TGTGCCAGCAGTGAATCAAGGGTGGCATTCACTGAAGCTTTCTTT
v_call: TRBV5-3; d_call: .; j_call: TRBJ1-4; clone_size: .; cdr3_aa: CASSVQGRDEKLFF; cdr3_nt: TGTGCCAGCAGCGTGCAGGGGCGTGACGAAAAACTGTTTTTT
v_call: TRBV2; d_call: .; j_call: TRBJ1-1; clone_size: .; cdr3_aa: CASSLQGFSEAFF; cdr3_nt: TGTGCCAGCAGTCTCCAGGGTTTCTCAGAAGCTTTCTTT
v_call: TRBV7-6; d_call: .; j_call: TRBJ2-5; clone_size: .; cdr3_aa: CASSFAGLQETQYF; cdr3_nt: TGTGCCAGCAGCTTTGCGGGGTTGCAAGAGACCCAGTACTTC
v_call: TRBV7-2; d_call: .; j_call: TRBJ2-5; clone_size: many; cdr3_aa: CASSPRQAGLQETQYF; cdr3_nt: TGTGCCAGCAGTCCAAGGCAAGCAGGGCTGCAAGAGACCCAGTACTTC
v_call: TRBV4-3; d_call: .; j_call: TRBJ2-7; clone_size: few; cdr3_aa: CASSQDVRGYEQYF; cdr3_nt: TGCGCCAGCAGCCAAGATGTGCGGGGATACGAGCAGTACTTC
v_call: TRBV7-9; d_call: .; j_call: TRBJ1-2; clone_size: .; cdr3_aa: CASSLEQGGYTF; cdr3_nt: TGTGCCAGCAGCCTAGAGCAGGGAGGCTACACCTTC
v_call: TRBV7-6; d_call: TRBD2; j_call: TRBJ2-1; clone_size: many; cdr3_aa: CASSSTSGGASYNEQFF; cdr3_nt: TGTGCCAGCAGCTCGACTAGCGGGGGGGCCTCCTACAATGAGCAGTTCTTC
v_call: TRBV28; d_call: .; j_call: TRBJ1-1; clone_size: .; cdr3_aa: CATREENTEAFF; cdr3_nt: TGTGCCACCCGGGAGGAGAACACTGAAGCTTTCTTT
v_call: TRBV9; d_call: .; j_call: TRBJ2-7; clone_size: .; cdr3_aa: CASSVAQTDTYEQYF; cdr3_nt: TGTGCCAGCAGCGTAGCGCAAACCGACACCTACGAGCAGTACTTC
v_call: TRBV4-1; d_call: .; j_call: TRBJ2-1; clone_size: many; cdr3_aa: CASSQAFTRTPLREQFF; cdr3_nt: TGCGCCAGCAGCCAAGCCTTTACCCGGACCCCCCTGCGTGAGCAGTTCTTC
v_call: TRBV5-1; d_call: .; j_call: TRBJ2-5; clone_size: .; cdr3_aa: CASSRRGPETQYF; cdr3_nt: TGCGCCAGCAGCCGCAGGGGCCCCGAGACCCAGTACTTC
v_call: TRBV6-2/TRBV6-3; d_call: TRBD2; j_call: TRBJ2-5; clone_size: many; cdr3_aa: CASSYTGGWQTQYF; cdr3_nt: TGTGCCAGCAGTTACACGGGAGGATGGCAGACCCAGTACTTC
v_call: TRBV28; d_call: .; j_call: TRBJ1-5; clone_size: .; cdr3_aa: CASSPTGFQPQHF; cdr3_nt: TGTGCCAGCAGTCCCACAGGGTTTCAGCCCCAGCATTTT
v_call: TRBV6-1; d_call: TRBD1; j_call: TRBJ2-1; clone_size: .; cdr3_aa: CASSAYRGNEQFF; cdr3_nt: TGTGCCAGCAGTGCATACAGGGGCAATGAGCAGTTCTTC